This TCR beta chain was recorded in a study of T cell responses to AZD1222 COVID-19 vaccine. The CDR3 runs to 15 residues. J was trimmed by 6 bases and V by 2 bases; bases with no gene match: 7. From germline, CDR1 is MNHEY and CDR2 SMNVEV (reference sequence). Sequencing was performed with immunoSEQ multiplex PCR; in TCRdb, only in-frame clones are kept and a portion is missing. Among approximately 120,000 clones listed, about 89% were seen once. The origin of this receptor is an adult in good health. This chain uses TRBV27 with TRBJ2-1; 7 nucleotides align to TRBD2. The starting material was peripheral blood, obtained on day 0 of AZD1222 vaccination. The CDR3 loop is CASSLKWAGANEQFF. The CDR3 bases are TGTGCCAGCAGTTTAAAGTGGGCGGGAGCCAATGAGCAGTTCTTC.